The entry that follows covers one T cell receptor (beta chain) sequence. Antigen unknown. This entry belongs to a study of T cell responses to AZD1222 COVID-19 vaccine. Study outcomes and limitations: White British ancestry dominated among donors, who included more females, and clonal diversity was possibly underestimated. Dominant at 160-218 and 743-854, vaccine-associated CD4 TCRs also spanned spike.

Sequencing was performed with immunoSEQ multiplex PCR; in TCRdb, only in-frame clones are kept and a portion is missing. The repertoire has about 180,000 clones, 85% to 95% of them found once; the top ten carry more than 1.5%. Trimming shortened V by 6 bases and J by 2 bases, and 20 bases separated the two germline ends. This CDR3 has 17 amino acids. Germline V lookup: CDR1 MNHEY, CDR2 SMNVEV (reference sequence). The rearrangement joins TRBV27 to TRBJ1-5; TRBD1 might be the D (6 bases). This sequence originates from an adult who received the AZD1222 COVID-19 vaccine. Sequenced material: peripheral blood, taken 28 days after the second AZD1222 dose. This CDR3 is CASSPGQIARGNQPQHF. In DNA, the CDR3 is TGTGCCAGCAGCCCAGGACAGATAGCACGGGGCAATCAGCCCCAGCATTTT.